Listed below are T cell receptor beta chains from one sample, sequenced in a study of CD8 T cells in ankylosing spondylitis. TCRdb processed the 5' RACE reads anew with MiXCR; each CDR3 protein has one entry. The sample consists of about 750,000 distinct CDR3 sequences, over 15% of them appearing once. The sequenced sample was blood, either unsorted or a sorted T cell fraction (not recorded which). The receptors here all came from a male donor with ankylosing spondylitis. The CDR3 runs from the conserved cysteine through the conserved F or W. The D gene is left open where the match is weak. The listing skips clone size in some rows; elsewhere it reads once, few, many or a size class.

CDR3aa	CDR3nt	v_gene	j_gene	abundance	d_gene
CASSQDTPYEQYF	TGCGCCAGCAGCCAAGATACTCCCTACGAGCAGTACTTC	TRBV4-1	TRBJ2-7	few	-
CATSEATGGGETQYF	TGTGCCACCAGTGAAGCGACAGGGGGGGGAGAGACCCAGTACTTC	TRBV24-1	TRBJ2-5	-	TRBD1
CACSHPKLAHTGELFF	TGTGCCTGCAGCCACCCCAAACTAGCCCACACCGGGGAGCTGTTTTTT	TRBV7-2	TRBJ2-2	-	-
CASSTGLAGGSDTQYF	TGTGCCAGCAGCACCGGACTAGCGGGGGGGTCAGATACGCAGTATTTT	TRBV11-2	TRBJ2-3	-	TRBD2
CASRRDEEYEQYF	TGTGCCAGCAGAAGGGACGAGGAGTACGAGCAGTACTTC	TRBV28	TRBJ2-7	-	-
CSAMSGTGELFF	TGCAGTGCTATGAGTGGAACCGGGGAGCTGTTTTTT	TRBV20-1	TRBJ2-2	few	-
CSVEKGQGAAYEQYF	TGCAGCGTTGAAAAGGGACAGGGGGCTGCCTACGAGCAGTACTTC	TRBV29-1	TRBJ2-7	few	TRBD1
CSAHQGTSAFETQYF	TGCAGTGCTCACCAGGGGACTAGCGCTTTCGAGACCCAGTACTTC	TRBV20-1	TRBJ2-5	few	TRBD2
CASRSSSGNTIYF	TGTGCCAGCAGGTCTTCCTCTGGAAACACCATATATTTT	TRBV3-1	TRBJ1-3	-	-
CASSLLEFATEAFF	TGTGCCAGCAGTTTATTGGAGTTTGCCACTGAAGCTTTCTTT	TRBV27	TRBJ1-1	few	-
CASSYIATGGLTYEQYF	TGTGCCAGCAGTTACATTGCCACAGGGGGCTTGACCTACGAGCAGTACTTC	TRBV6-5	TRBJ2-7	few	TRBD1
CASSFRQGVVETQYF	TGTGCCAGCAGTTTTCGGCAGGGAGTCGTTGAGACCCAGTACTTC	TRBV12-3/TRBV12-4	TRBJ2-5	-	-
CASSSQQGRDTQYF	TGCGCCAGCAGCTCACAACAGGGCCGGGATACGCAGTATTTT	TRBV5-1	TRBJ2-3	-	-
CSVETGGNTEAFF	TGCAGCGTTGAGACAGGGGGTAACACTGAAGCTTTCTTT	TRBV29-1	TRBJ1-1	-	TRBD1
CASSPRGRSGQFF	TGTGCCAGCAGTCCGCGTGGAAGAAGTGGGCAGTTCTTC	TRBV6-1	TRBJ2-1	few	-
CASSYYLYSPLHF	TGTGCCAGCAGTTACTACCTCTATTCACCCCTCCACTTT	TRBV6-2/TRBV6-3	TRBJ1-6	-	-
CASKYGSYTDTQYF	TGTGCCAGCAAGTACGGGAGTTATACAGATACGCAGTATTTT	TRBV2	TRBJ2-3	-	-
CASSPTGPQDNEQFF	TGCGCCAGCAGCCCTACAGGGCCCCAAGACAATGAGCAGTTCTTC	TRBV5-1	TRBJ2-1	-	-
CASSYRPTYNEQFF	TGTGCCAGCAGTTACAGGCCCACCTACAATGAGCAGTTCTTC	TRBV12-3/TRBV12-4	TRBJ2-1	few	-
CASSGDRGNSPLHF	TGCGCCAGCAGCGGGGACAGGGGGAATTCACCCCTCCACTTT	TRBV25-1	TRBJ1-6	many	TRBD1
CASSYARRAKNIQYF	TGTGCCAGCAGCTACGCCAGGAGAGCCAAAAACATTCAGTACTTC	TRBV7-2	TRBJ2-4	-	-
CASSPQMDGIYGYTF	TGTGCCAGCAGTCCCCAAATGGACGGAATCTATGGCTACACCTTC	TRBV12-3/TRBV12-4	TRBJ1-2	-	-
CASSQPGSGSLVVAKNIQYF	TGTGCCAGCAGCCAGCCCGGTAGCGGGAGTCTGGTTGTTGCCAAAAACATTCAGTACTTC	TRBV11-2	TRBJ2-4	few	TRBD2
CASNIGLSMQFF	TGTGCCAGCAATATTGGACTATCAATGCAGTTCTTC	TRBV6-2/TRBV6-3	TRBJ2-1	-	-
CASSHRDRTPYEQYF	TGTGCCAGCAGCCACCGGGACAGGACTCCCTACGAGCAGTACTTC	TRBV3-1	TRBJ2-7	few	TRBD1
CASSEAVVSVSYEQYF	TGTGCCAGCAGTGAAGCAGTAGTCTCAGTTTCCTACGAGCAGTACTTC	TRBV6-1	TRBJ2-7	-	-
CASSLTLLDEQFF	TGTGCCAGCAGCTTAACCCTTTTGGATGAGCAGTTCTTC	TRBV7-3	TRBJ2-1	few	-
CASSSKTEWRYNEQFF	TGCGCCAGCAGCTCCAAGACGGAGTGGCGCTACAATGAGCAGTTCTTC	TRBV5-1	TRBJ2-1	few	-
CASSPSLAAEQYF	TGTGCCAGCAGCCCAAGCCTAGCAGCCGAGCAGTACTTC	TRBV3-1	TRBJ2-7	few	-
CASSSPGQSGRSPLHF	TGTGCCAGCAGTTCCCCGGGACAATCCGGGCGGTCACCCCTCCACTTT	TRBV25-1	TRBJ1-6	-	-
CASSQFPGLAGGEGNEQFF	TGCGCCAGCAGCCAATTCCCGGGACTAGCGGGAGGAGAGGGGAATGAGCAGTTCTTC	TRBV4-1	TRBJ2-1	few	TRBD2
CASSFSRRLAAPSGNEQFF	TGTGCCAGCAGTTTCTCCAGAAGGCTAGCGGCCCCCTCCGGCAATGAGCAGTTCTTC	TRBV28	TRBJ2-1	few	TRBD2
CASSLSGARTEAFF	TGTGCCAGCAGCTTATCAGGGGCGCGCACTGAAGCTTTCTTT	TRBV7-9	TRBJ1-1	few	-
CASSLDRASEQYF	TGTGCCAGCAGTTTAGACAGGGCCTCCGAGCAGTACTTC	TRBV12-3/TRBV12-4	TRBJ2-7	few	-
CASSPESSGGNNEQFF	TGCGCCAGCAGCCCCGAGTCTAGCGGGGGCAACAATGAGCAGTTCTTC	TRBV5-1	TRBJ2-1	few	TRBD2
CASSPEPTVNEQFF	TGTGCCAGCAGCCCCGAGCCAACAGTCAATGAGCAGTTCTTC	TRBV7-2	TRBJ2-1	-	-
CSARDPQGGSPLHF	TGCAGTGCTAGAGATCCCCAGGGAGGGTCACCCCTCCACTTT	TRBV20-1	TRBJ1-6	-	-
CASSVGTGLAGAGSTDTQYF	TGTGCCAGCAGCGTAGGAACAGGACTAGCGGGGGCCGGGAGCACAGATACGCAGTATTTT	TRBV9	TRBJ2-3	-	TRBD2
CASSSHLSYEQYF	TGCGCCAGCAGCTCGCACCTTTCCTACGAGCAGTACTTC	TRBV5-1	TRBJ2-7	-	-
CASSFRGFSEQYF	TGCGCCAGCAGCTTTAGGGGGTTCTCCGAGCAGTACTTC	TRBV5-1	TRBJ2-7	many	-
CAQPPGLAGDYNEQFF	TGTGCCCAGCCTCCGGGACTAGCGGGAGACTACAATGAGCAGTTCTTC	TRBV11-2	TRBJ2-1	few	TRBD2
CASSQGPMNTEAFF	TGTGCCAGCAGCCAAGGACCTATGAACACTGAAGCTTTCTTT	TRBV3-1	TRBJ1-1	many	-
CASSTTGGRREQFF	TGTGCCAGCAGCACTACAGGGGGGAGGAGGGAGCAGTTCTTC	TRBV7-3	TRBJ2-1	-	TRBD1
CASSYDSDYGYTF	TGCGCCAGCTCGTACGACAGTGACTATGGCTACACCTTC	TRBV5-1	TRBJ1-2	-	-
CASYPRGGSTDTQYF	TGTGCCAGCTACCCACGGGGGGGGAGCACAGATACGCAGTATTTT	TRBV2	TRBJ2-3	-	TRBD2
CASSPDRGRAKNIQYF	TGTGCCAGCAGCCCGGACAGGGGGCGAGCCAAAAACATTCAGTACTTC	TRBV5-6	TRBJ2-4	-	TRBD1
CASSHLNTGELFF	TGTGCCAGCAGCCACCTGAACACCGGGGAGCTGTTTTTT	TRBV3-1	TRBJ2-2	many	-
CASSPGTGWDSPLHF	TGCGCCAGCAGCCCTGGGACAGGGTGGGATTCACCCCTCCACTTT	TRBV5-1	TRBJ1-6	-	TRBD1
CASSQTTSVSDTQYF	TGTGCCAGCAGCCAAACTACTAGCGTATCAGATACGCAGTATTTT	TRBV7-9	TRBJ2-3	-	TRBD2